This T cell receptor (beta chain) came from a study of beta chain features in type 1 diabetes. Study details: Age, gender and cell yields were alike across patients and healthy donors. Study-level findings and limits: Shortening that was moderate but significant affected the TCRB CDR3s of Type 1 diabetes patients in all four CD4+ subsets.

Looked up from germline, CDR1 is SGHAT and CDR2 is FQNNGV. Trimming removed 6 bases from V and 1 base from J, with 13 bases in between. The CDR3 runs 15 residues. TCRB transcripts that were expressed got sequenced, as all of the isolated RNA had been reverse transcribed. Generated by immunoSEQ multiplex PCR, the TCRdb table keeps only in-frame clones and is missing some. The table records 150,000 to 170,000 clones, about 9.4% of them present only once. With regard to this clone: Its specificity is not known.

Input material: central memory CD4+ T cells from blood. This clonotype was obtained from a man aged 25 to 40 with type 1 diabetes. The chain combines TRBV11-2 with TRBJ2-1, with D possibly being TRBD2 (6 bases). CDR3: CASRRRASSYNEQFF. The CDR3 DNA is TGTGCCAGCAGACGGAGGGCCAGTTCCTACAATGAGCAGTTCTTC.